The clone carrying this T cell receptor beta chain was picked up many times. Its target is unknown. Participants, patients aged 18 to 65, had newly diagnosed hyperthyroidism with a duration under 2 months. Template material for amplifying TCR beta CDR3 regions consisted of RNA transcripts. HTBI primers were used for first-round RT-PCR of the TCR CDR3. TCRdb processed the multiplex PCR reads anew with MiXCR; each CDR3 protein has one entry. Of about 290,000 distinct CDR3 sequences listed, roughly 15% are singletons. The data belong to a study of T cells in Graves' hyperthyroidism and ophthalmopathy. Study-level results: Patients with ophthalmopathy were separated from those with stable hyperthyroidism by a 13 V-J model. The blood repertoire included most of the expanded thyroid clonotypes above 0.001.

The receptor comes from a woman aged 50 to 65 with Graves' hyperthyroidism that later progressed to Graves' ophthalmopathy. Sequencing was performed on blood.

The CDR3 DNA reads TGCAGTGCTAGCGCCGACGGTTATGAGGATTCACCCCTCCACTTT. It translates to CSASADGYEDSPLHF. The genes are TRBV20-1 and TRBJ1-6; D gene ambiguous. V shed 3 bases and J shed 8 bases, with 17 bases lying between them. In germline, CDR1 is DFQATT, CDR2 SNEGSKA (reference sequence). This CDR3 comprises 15 residues.